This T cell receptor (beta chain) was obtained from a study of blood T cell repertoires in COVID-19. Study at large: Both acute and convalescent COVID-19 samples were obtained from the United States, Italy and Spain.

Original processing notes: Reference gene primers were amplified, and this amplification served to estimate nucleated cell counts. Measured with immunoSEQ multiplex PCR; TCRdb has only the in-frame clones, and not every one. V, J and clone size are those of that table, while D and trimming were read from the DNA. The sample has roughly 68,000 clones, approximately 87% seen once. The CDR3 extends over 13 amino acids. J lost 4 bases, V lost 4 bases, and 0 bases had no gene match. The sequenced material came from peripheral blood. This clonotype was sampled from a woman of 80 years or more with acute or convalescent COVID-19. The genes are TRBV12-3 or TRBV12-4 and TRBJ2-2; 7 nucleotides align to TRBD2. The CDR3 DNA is TGTGCCAGCAGTTGGGGGGGCACCGGGGAGCTGTTTTTT. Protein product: CASSWGGTGELFF.